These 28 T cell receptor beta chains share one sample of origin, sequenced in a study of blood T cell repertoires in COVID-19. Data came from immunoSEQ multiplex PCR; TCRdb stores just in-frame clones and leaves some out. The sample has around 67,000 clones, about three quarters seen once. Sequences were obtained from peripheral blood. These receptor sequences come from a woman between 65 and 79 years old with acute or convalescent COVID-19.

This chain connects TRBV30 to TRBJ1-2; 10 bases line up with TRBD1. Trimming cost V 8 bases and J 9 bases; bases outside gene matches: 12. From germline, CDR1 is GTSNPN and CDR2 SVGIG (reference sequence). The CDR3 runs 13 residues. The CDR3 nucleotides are TGTGCCGGGACAGGGGTTTCCGCTATGAGCTACACCTTC. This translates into CAGTGVSAMSYTF.

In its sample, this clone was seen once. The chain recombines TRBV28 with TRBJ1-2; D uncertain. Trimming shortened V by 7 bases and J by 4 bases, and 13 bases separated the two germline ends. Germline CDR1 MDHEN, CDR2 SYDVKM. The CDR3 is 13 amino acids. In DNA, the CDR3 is TGTGCCAGCACCCAGAATTCGGGCTATGGCTACACCTTC. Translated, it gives CASTQNSGYGYTF.

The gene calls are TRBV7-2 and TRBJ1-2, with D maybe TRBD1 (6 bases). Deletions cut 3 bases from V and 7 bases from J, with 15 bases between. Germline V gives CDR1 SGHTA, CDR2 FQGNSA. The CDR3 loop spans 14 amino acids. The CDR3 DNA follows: TGTGCCAGCAGCTTGGGTACAGGGCGGTCTGGCTACACCTTC. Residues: CASSLGTGRSGYTF.

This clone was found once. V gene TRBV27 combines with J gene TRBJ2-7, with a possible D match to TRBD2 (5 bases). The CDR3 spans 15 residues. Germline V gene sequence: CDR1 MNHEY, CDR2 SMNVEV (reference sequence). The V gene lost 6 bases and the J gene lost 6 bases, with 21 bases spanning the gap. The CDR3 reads CASRRVSGLLGEQYF. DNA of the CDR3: TGTGCCAGCAGGCGAGTATCAGGACTCCTCGGCGAGCAGTACTTC.

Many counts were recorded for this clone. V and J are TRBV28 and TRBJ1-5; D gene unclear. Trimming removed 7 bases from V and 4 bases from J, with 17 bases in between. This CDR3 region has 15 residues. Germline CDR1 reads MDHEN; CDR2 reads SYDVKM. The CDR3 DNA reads TGTGCCAGCAACACCGGGTCGGGGAGAAATCAGCCCCAGCATTTT. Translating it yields CASNTGSGRNQPQHF.

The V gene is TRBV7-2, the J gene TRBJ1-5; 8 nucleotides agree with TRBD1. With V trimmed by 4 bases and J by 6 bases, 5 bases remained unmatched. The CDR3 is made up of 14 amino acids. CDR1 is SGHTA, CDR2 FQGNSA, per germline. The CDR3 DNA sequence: TGTGCCAGCAGCTCCCCAGGGGGCCCTCAGCCCCAGCATTTT. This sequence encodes CASSSPGGPQPQHF.

CDR3 sequence: CASSPPWGVYEQYF. The CDR3 nucleotides are TGTGCCAGCTCACCACCCTGGGGGGTCTACGAGCAGTACTTC. This sequence joins TRBV18 and TRBJ2-7; D possibly corresponds to TRBD2 (6 bases). This CDR3 spans 14 amino acids. The germline CDR1 and CDR2 sequences are KGHSH and LQKENI. V lost 0 bases, J lost 3 bases, and 9 bases lay in between.

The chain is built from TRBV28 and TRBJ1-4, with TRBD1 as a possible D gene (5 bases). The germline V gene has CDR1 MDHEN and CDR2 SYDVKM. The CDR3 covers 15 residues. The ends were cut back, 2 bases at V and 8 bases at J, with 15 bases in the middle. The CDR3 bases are TGTGCCAGCAGTTTACGGGACCCCGGGAGGGAAAAACTGTTTTTT. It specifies CASSLRDPGREKLFF.

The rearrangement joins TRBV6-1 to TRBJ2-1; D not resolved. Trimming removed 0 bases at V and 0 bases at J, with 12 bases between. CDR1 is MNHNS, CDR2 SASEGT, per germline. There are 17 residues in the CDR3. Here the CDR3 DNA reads TGTGCCAGCAGTGAAGCGCTTGTCCTTAGCTCCTACAATGAGCAGTTCTTC. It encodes CASSEALVLSSYNEQFF.

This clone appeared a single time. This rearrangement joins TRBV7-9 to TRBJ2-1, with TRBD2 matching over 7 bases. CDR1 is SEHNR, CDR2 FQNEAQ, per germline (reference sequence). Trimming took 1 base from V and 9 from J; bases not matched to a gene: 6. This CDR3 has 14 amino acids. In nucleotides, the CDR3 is TGTGCCAGCAGCTTAGGCGGGAGTCATGGTGAGCAGTTCTTC. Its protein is CASSLGGSHGEQFF.

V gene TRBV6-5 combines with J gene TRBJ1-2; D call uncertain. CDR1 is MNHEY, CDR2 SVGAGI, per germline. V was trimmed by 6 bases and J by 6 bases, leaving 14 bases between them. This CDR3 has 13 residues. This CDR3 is CASSLVGWDGYTF. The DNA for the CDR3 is TGTGCCAGCAGCTTGGTCGGGTGGGATGGCTACACCTTC.

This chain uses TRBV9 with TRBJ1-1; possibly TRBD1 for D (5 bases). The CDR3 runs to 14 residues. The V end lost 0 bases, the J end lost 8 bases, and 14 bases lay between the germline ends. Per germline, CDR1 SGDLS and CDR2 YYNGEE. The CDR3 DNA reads TGTGCCAGCAGCGTAGCTACCAGGGATGGAGAAGCTTTCTTT. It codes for CASSVATRDGEAFF.

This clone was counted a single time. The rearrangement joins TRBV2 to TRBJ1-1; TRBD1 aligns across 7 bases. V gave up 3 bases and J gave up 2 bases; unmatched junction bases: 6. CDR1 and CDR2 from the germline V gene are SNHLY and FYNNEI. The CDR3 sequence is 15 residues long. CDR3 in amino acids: CASSDYRQGNTEAFF. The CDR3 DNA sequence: TGTGCCAGCAGTGATTACCGACAGGGCAACACTGAAGCTTTCTTT.

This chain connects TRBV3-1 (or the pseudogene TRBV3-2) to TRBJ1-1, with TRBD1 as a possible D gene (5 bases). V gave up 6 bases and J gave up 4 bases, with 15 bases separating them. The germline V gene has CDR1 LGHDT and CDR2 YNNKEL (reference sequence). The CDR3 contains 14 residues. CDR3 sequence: CASRPQGIGTEAFF. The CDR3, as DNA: TGTGCCAGCAGACCTCAGGGAATTGGCACTGAAGCTTTCTTT.

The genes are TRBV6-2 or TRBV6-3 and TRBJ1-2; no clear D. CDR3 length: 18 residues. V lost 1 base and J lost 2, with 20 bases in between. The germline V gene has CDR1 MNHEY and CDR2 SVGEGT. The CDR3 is CASSYLGSALDSNYGYTF. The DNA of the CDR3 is TGTGCCAGCAGTTACTTGGGGTCGGCCCTGGACTCGAACTATGGCTACACCTTC.

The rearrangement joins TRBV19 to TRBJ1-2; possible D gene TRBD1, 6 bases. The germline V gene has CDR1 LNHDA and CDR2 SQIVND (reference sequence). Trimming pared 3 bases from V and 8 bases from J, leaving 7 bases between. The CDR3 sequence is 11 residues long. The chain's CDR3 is CASSIRGGYTF. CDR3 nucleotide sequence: TGTGCCAGTAGTATCAGGGGCGGCTACACCTTC.

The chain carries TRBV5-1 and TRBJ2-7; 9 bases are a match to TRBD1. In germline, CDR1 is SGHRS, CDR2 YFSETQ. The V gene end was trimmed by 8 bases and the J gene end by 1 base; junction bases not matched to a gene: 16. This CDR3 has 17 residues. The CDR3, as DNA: TGCGCCAGTATGACCGGGACAGGGTCCGTCCCATCCTACGAGCAGTACTTC. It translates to CASMTGTGSVPSYEQYF.

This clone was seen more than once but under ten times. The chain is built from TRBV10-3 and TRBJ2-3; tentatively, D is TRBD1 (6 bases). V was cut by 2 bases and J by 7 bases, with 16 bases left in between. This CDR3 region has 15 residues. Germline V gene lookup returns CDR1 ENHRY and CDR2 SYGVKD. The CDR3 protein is CAISELGTSGYTQYF. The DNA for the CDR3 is TGTGCCATCAGTGAGCTTGGGACAAGTGGTTATACGCAGTATTTT.

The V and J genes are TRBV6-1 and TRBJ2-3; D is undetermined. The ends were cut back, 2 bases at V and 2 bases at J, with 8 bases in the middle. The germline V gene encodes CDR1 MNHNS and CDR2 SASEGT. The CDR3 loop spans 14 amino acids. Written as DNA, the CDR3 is TGTGCCAGCAGTGAACAGCGAAACACAGATACGCAGTATTTT. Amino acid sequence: CASSEQRNTDTQYF.

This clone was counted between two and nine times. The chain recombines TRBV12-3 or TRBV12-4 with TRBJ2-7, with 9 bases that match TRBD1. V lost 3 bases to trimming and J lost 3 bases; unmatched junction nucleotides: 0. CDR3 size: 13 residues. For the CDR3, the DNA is TGTGCCAGCAGTTTGACAGGGGGCTACGAGCAGTACTTC. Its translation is CASSLTGGYEQYF.

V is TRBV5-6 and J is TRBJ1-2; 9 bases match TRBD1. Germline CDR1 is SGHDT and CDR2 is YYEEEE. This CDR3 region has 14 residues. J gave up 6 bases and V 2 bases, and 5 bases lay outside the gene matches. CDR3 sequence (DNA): TGTGCCAGCAGCTTTCCCGGGACAGGGCATGGCTACACCTTC. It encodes CASSFPGTGHGYTF.

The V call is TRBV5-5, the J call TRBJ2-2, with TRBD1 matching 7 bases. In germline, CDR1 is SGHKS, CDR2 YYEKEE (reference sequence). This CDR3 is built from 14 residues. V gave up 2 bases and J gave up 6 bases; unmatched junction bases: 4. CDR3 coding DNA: TGTGCCAGCAGCTTTTCCGGACAGGCCGGGGAGCTGTTTTTT. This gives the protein CASSFSGQAGELFF.

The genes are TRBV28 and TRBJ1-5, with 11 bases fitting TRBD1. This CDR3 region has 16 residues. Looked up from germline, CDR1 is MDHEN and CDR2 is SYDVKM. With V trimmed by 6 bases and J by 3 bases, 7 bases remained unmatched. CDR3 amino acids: CASRVPGQGDNQPQHF. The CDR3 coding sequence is TGTGCCAGCAGGGTTCCGGGACAGGGGGACAATCAGCCCCAGCATTTT.

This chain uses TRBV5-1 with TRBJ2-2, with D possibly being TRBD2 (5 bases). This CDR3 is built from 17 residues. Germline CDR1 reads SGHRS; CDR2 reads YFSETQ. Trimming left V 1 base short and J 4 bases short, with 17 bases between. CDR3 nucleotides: TGCGCCAGCAGCTTGATACCTAGCCAAAGAGGCACCGGGGAGCTGTTTTTT. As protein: CASSLIPSQRGTGELFF.

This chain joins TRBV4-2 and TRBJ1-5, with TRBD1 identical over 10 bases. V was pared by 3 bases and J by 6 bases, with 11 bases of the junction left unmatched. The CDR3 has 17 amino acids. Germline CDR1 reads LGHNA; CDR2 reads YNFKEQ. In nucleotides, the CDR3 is TGTGCCAGCAGCCAGGACCCGGGACAGGGGCCTTCTCAGCCCCAGCATTTT. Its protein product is CASSQDPGQGPSQPQHF.

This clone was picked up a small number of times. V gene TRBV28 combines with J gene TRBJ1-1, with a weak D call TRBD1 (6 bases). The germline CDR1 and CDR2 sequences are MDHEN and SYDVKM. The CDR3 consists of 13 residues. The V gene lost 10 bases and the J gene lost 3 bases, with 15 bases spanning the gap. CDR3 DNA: TGTGCCATTAAACCGGGACACTACACTGAAGCTTTCTTT. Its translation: CAIKPGHYTEAFF.

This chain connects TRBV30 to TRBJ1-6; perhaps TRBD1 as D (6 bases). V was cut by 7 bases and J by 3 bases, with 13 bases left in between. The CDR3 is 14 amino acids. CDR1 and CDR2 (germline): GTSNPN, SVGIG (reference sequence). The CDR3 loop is CASTTQGYNSPLHF. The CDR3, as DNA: TGTGCCTCGACTACACAGGGCTATAATTCACCCCTCCACTTT.

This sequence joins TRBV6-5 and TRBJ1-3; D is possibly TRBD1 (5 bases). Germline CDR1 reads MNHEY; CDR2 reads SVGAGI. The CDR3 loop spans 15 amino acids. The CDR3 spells CASGRTPNPGNTIYF. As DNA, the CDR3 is TGTGCTTCAGGGAGGACACCGAACCCTGGAAACACCATATATTTT.